This TCR beta chain was sequenced for a study of T cells in Graves' hyperthyroidism and ophthalmopathy. Looking at the study overall: Before any treatment, at initial diagnosis, peripheral blood was collected.

Points from the study as a whole: Also found in blood were most expanded thyroid clonotypes above 0.001. The model predicted ophthalmopathy a median roughly six months before onset.

The CDR3 is 17 amino acids. Germline values: CDR1 KGHDR, CDR2 SFDVKD. V dropped 1 base and J dropped 7; count of bases not matched to a gene: 8. Ophthalmopathy in the patients scored at least 3 on Clinical Activity Score and at least 4 on NOSPECS grade, lasting under 3 months. This clonotype was counted many times. Its cognate antigen is unknown. TCR beta CDR3 sequences were amplified from RNA transcripts. TCR CDR3 regions were first amplified by RT-PCR with HTBI primers. MiXCR, applied by TCRdb to the multiplex PCR reads, yields one record per CDR3 protein. The sample holds 400,000 to 450,000 distinct CDR3 sequences; roughly 14% are singletons and the top ten take about 13%.

The V and J genes are TRBV24-1 and TRBJ2-1; 11 bases line up with TRBD1. Material: blood. The source of this sequence is a man between 18 and 29 years old with Graves' ophthalmopathy. The DNA for the CDR3 is TGTGCCACCAGTGATTTAGGACAGGGGGCGAGGGCGAATGAGCAGTTCTTC. As protein: CATSDLGQGARANEQFF.